This TCR beta chain comes out of a study of human thymus T cells. Findings and caveats of the study: V and J gene usage appeared biased in thymic and blood repertoires.

In the case of this clone: Its specificity is not known.

Infants, healthy and Finnish, who were having corrective surgery for congenital heart defects served as donors. A roughly 0.45-1 mL peripheral blood aliquot was taken intraoperatively from four of eight donors. All available leukocytes, rather than a set cell count, yielded the blood DNA. The protocol was immunoSEQ multiplex PCR, while the TCRdb copy is restricted to in-frame clones and leaves out a portion. This sample has 35,000 to 55,000 clones; about 93% occur once, and the top ten carry roughly 0.12%. Germline assignment: CDR1 MNHEY and CDR2 SMNVEV (reference sequence). CDR3 length equals 15 residues. Trimming cost V 2 bases and J 1 base, with 8 bases left between them.

The specimen was blood. This clonotype was obtained from a boy under two years old with a congenital heart defect but otherwise immunologically healthy. This chain uses TRBV27 with TRBJ2-2, with TRBD1 as a possible D gene (6 bases). The CDR3 sequence: CASSLRGGNTGELFF. In DNA form, the CDR3 reads TGTGCCAGCAGTTTACGAGGGGGGAACACCGGGGAGCTGTTTTTT.